The next 8 T cell receptor beta chains were all read from a single sample in a study of cytomegalovirus exposure and HLA in healthy donors. Primers included in the PCR were 60 Vbeta and 13 Jbeta primers. Measured with immunoSEQ multiplex PCR; TCRdb has only the in-frame clones, and not every one. The repertoire holds hundreds of thousands of clones, with roughly two thirds as singletons. Material: PBMCs. All receptors derive from a female donor in good health and CMV-seronegative.

This chain links TRBV2 with TRBJ1-4; D gene unclear. Trimming pared 7 bases from V and 0 bases from J, leaving 12 bases between. The CDR3 runs to 15 residues. Germline V gives CDR1 SNHLY, CDR2 FYNNEI. The CDR3 is CASNGGSATNEKLFF. CDR3 nucleotides: TGTGCCAGCAACGGTGGTTCGGCAACTAATGAAAAACTGTTTTTT.

CDR3 nucleotides: TGTGCCAGCAAAACTACCGGGGGTGGGACCGGGGAGCTGTTTTTT. It is translated as CASKTTGGGTGELFF. The V call is TRBV7-9, the J call TRBJ2-2; TRBD2 is a possible D gene (6 bases). Per germline, CDR1 SEHNR and CDR2 FQNEAQ (reference sequence). The V gene lost 7 bases and the J gene lost 5 bases, with 17 bases spanning the gap. This CDR3 is built from 15 residues. The full variable domain, rest sourced from reference TRBV7-9 and TRBJ2-2, is DTGVSQNPRHKITKRGQNVTFRCDPISEHNRLYWYRQTLGQGPEFLTYFQNEAQLEKSRLLSDRFSAERPKGSFSTLEIQRTEQGDSAMYLCASKTTGGGTGELFFGEGSRLTVL.

The gene calls are TRBV15 and TRBJ2-5, with D possibly matching TRBD1 (6 bases). The J call is doubtful: the DNA matches TRBJ2-7 better. CDR3 size: 13 residues. The V gene's germline CDR1 is LNHNV and CDR2 YYDKDF (reference sequence). The CDR3 spells CATSRDSSYEQYF. The CDR3 DNA sequence: TGTGCCACCAGCAGGGACAGTTCCTACGAGCAGTACTTC.

The rearrangement uses TRBV27 and TRBJ1-1, with TRBD1 identical over 7 bases. The CDR3 extends over 14 amino acids. The V gene end was trimmed by 5 bases and the J gene end by 1 base; junction bases not matched to a gene: 4. From germline, CDR1 is MNHEY and CDR2 SMNVEV (reference sequence). The CDR3 DNA reads as TGTGCCAGCAGTGCCCGACAGGGGAACACTGAAGCTTTCTTT. Amino acid sequence: CASSARQGNTEAFF.

The chain uses TRBV7-9 and TRBJ2-2, with D maybe TRBD2 (6 bases). Germline loops: CDR1 SEHNR, CDR2 FQNEAQ (reference sequence). The CDR3 sequence is 18 residues long. The V gene lost 5 bases and the J gene lost 3 bases, with 22 bases spanning the gap. CDR3 sequence reads: CASSRWASALSDTGELFF. The CDR3 nucleotides are TGTGCCAGCAGCCGATGGGCTAGCGCGCTATCGGACACCGGGGAGCTGTTTTTT.

The chain combines TRBV5-4 with TRBJ2-1; 11 bases align to TRBD2. Germline V CDR1 and CDR2: SGHNT, YYREEE (reference sequence). V shed 8 bases, J shed 8 bases, and the junction held 9 bases outside the gene matches. The CDR3 covers 14 residues. CDR3 in DNA: TGTGCCAGTAAAAGACTAGCGGGAATAGATGAGCAGTTCTTC. Protein: CASKRLAGIDEQFF.

The CDR3, as DNA: TGTGCCAGCAGCTTGGCCTTCGGGACAGGGGGACGTCAGCCCCAGCATTTT. It codes for CASSLAFGTGGRQPQHF. The chain couples TRBV5-8 to TRBJ1-5, with 11 bases that match TRBD1. This CDR3 spans 17 amino acids. J was trimmed by 6 bases and V by 0 bases; bases with no gene match: 8. Germline V gene data show CDR1 as SGHTS and CDR2 as YDEGEE.

The chain couples TRBV9 to TRBJ2-3, with D possibly matching TRBD2 (6 bases). V shed 0 bases and J shed 4 bases, with 12 bases lying between them. CDR1 and CDR2 from the germline V gene are SGDLS and YYNGEE. This CDR3 spans 15 amino acids. For the CDR3, the DNA is TGTGCCAGCAGCGTAGAGGGCGGGATCGCAGATACGCAGTATTTT. As protein: CASSVEGGIADTQYF.